This T cell receptor beta chain stems from a study of blood T cell repertoires in COVID-19. Study background: Samples representing acute and convalescent COVID-19 were sourced from the United States, Italy and Spain. PBMCs, B-cell-depleted T cells, or T cells were the source of the cDNA or gDNA that made up the material.

CDR1 and CDR2 (germline): MNHEY, SVGEGT. CDR3 length: 18 residues. The V end was cut by 5 bases, the J end by 0 bases, with 17 bases between. Everyone who took part was roughly 18 to 89 years old, and they came from 20 to 25 US areas. In the original workflow: Researchers report that nucleated cell counts were estimated from reference gene primer amplification. The repertoire was sequenced with immunoSEQ multiplex PCR; TCRdb's copy has only in-frame clones and lacks some. The D gene and trimming were derived from the DNA, and the V and J assignments and clone size from that table. The sample has just over 80,000 clones, around 89% seen once.

Sequenced input: PBMCs or T cells enriched from blood (not recorded which). The source of this sequence is a woman in her forties or fifties with acute COVID-19. The V and J genes are TRBV6-2 or TRBV6-3 and TRBJ2-6; tentative D call: TRBD1 (5 bases). CDR3 loop: CASSTRRTLSSGANVLTF. CDR3 coding DNA: TGTGCCAGCAGTACCCGGCGGACATTAAGCTCTGGGGCCAACGTCCTGACTTTC.